This T cell receptor (beta chain) was sequenced for a study of T cell responses to AZD1222 COVID-19 vaccine. Study observations and caveats: The CD4 TCRs associated with vaccination extended across spike and predominated at 160-218 and 743-854. Donors in the cohort were predominantly white British and more often female, and clonal diversity was possibly underestimated. Sampling that yielded the repertoires occurred only after the peak T cell response. AZD1222 recipients seropositive at baseline numbered only 5 to 7.

Details on this clone: No antigen is known for it.

The ends were cut back, 0 bases at V and 3 bases at J, with 12 bases in the middle. CDR1 is MNHEY, CDR2 SVGEGT, per germline. This CDR3 region has 16 residues. Assay used: immunoSEQ multiplex PCR; TCRdb lists only in-frame clones, some missing. The table includes roughly 150,000 clones, 90% detected once. This receptor was obtained from an adult who received the AZD1222 COVID-19 vaccine. This rearrangement joins TRBV6-2 or TRBV6-3 to TRBJ1-5; tentative D call: TRBD1 (5 bases). Source: peripheral blood, taken 28 days after the second AZD1222 dose. The CDR3 sequence is CASSYSQTALNQPQHF. For the CDR3, the DNA is TGTGCCAGCAGTTACTCCCAGACAGCCCTCAATCAGCCCCAGCATTTT.